This TCR beta chain derives from a study of T cells after yellow fever vaccination. Study as a whole: Fractions of low cell number were prepared using SMART-Seq v4 Ultra Low Input.

A single record per CDR3 protein comes from TCRdb applying MiXCR to the 5' RACE reads. The table lists about 75,000 distinct CDR3 sequences, around 7% of them singletons. This CDR3 has 16 residues. Trimming left V 0 bases short and J 7 bases short, with 16 bases between. Germline CDR1 and CDR2: SGHTA and FQGTGA. This specimen consisted of CD8+ T cells sorted from PBMCs, obtained 10 to 11 days after the first yellow fever vaccination. The receptor was derived from a man aged 18-30 years who received the YFV17D yellow fever vaccine. This chain connects TRBV7-3 to TRBJ2-1, with D perhaps TRBD2 (7 bases). The CDR3 here is CASSLTFGGALNEQFF. As DNA, the CDR3 is TGTGCCAGCAGCTTAACGTTTGGGGGGGCCTTAAATGAGCAGTTCTTC.